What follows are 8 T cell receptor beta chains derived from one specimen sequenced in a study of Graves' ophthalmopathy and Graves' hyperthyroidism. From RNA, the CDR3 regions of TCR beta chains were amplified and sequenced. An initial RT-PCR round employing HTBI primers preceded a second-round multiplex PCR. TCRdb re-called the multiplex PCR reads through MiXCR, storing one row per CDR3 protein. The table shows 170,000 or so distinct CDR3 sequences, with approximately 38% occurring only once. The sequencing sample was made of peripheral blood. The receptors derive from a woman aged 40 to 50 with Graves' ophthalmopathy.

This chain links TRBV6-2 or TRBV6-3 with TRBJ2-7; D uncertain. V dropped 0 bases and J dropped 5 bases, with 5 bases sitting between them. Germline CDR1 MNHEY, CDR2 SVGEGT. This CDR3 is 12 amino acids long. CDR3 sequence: CASSYSPDEQYF. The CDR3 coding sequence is TGTGCCAGCAGTTACTCGCCGGACGAGCAGTACTTC.

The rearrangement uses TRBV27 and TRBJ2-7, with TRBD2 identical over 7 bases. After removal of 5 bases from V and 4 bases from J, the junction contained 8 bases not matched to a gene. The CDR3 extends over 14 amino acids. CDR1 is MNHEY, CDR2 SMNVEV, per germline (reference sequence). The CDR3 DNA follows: TGTGCCAGCAGTCGAGAGGGGAGGGAATACGAGCAGTACTTC. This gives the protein CASSREGREYEQYF.

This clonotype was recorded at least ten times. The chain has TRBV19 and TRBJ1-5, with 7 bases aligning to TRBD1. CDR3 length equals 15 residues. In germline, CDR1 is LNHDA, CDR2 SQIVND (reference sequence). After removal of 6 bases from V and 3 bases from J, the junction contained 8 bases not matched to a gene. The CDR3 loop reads CASSPRDRLNQPQHF. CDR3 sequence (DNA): TGTGCCAGTAGCCCCCGGGACAGACTCAATCAGCCCCAGCATTTT.

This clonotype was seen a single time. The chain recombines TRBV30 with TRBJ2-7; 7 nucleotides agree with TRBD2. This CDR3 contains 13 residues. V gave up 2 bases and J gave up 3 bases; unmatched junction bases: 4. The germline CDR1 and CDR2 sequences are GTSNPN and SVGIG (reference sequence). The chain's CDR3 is CAWSSLADYEQYF. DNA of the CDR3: TGTGCCTGGAGTAGCCTAGCGGACTACGAGCAGTACTTC.

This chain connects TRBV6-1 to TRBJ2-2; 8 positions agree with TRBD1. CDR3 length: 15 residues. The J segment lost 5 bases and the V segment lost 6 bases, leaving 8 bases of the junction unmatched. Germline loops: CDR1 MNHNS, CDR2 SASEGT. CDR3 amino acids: CASSPGQGGTGELFF. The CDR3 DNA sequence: TGTGCCAGCAGCCCCGGACAGGGAGGAACCGGGGAGCTGTTTTTT.

CDR3 sequence: CAISLGVWDTEAFF. In DNA form, the CDR3 reads TGTGCCATCTCCCTTGGGGTGTGGGACACTGAAGCTTTCTTT. The V gene is TRBV10-3, the J gene TRBJ1-1; no firm D call. The CDR3 contains 14 residues. Trimming pared 8 bases from V and 3 bases from J, leaving 16 bases between. Germline values: CDR1 ENHRY, CDR2 SYGVKD.

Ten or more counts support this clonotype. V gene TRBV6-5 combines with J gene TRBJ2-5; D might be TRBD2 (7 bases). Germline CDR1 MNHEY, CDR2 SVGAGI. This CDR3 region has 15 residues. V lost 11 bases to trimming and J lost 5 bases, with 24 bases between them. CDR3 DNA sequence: TGTGCCGGCTCGCTCGAAGGGGGGGGTGAGGAGACCCAGTACTTC. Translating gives CAGSLEGGGEETQYF.

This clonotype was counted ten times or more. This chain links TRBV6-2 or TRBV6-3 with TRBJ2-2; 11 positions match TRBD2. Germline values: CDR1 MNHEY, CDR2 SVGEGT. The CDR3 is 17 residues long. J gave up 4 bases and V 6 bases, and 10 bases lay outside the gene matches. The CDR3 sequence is CASSPGLAGVFTGELFF. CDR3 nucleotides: TGTGCCAGCAGCCCCGGACTAGCGGGTGTTTTCACCGGGGAGCTGTTTTTT.